The T cell receptor (beta chain) under discussion was sequenced for a study of control samples from healthy donors and cancer patients (dated by TCRdb to the early 2020s). Library generation was performed with the immunoSEQ multiplex PCR assay. TCRdb provides this immuneACCESS table in a form limited to in-frame rearrangements. Some clones are lacking; in checked studies, under half of them reflect an unresolved V gene, and why the rest are absent is not known. The sample table records 150,000 to 190,000 clones; over 90% of these occur just once. The leading ten clones occupy 2% to 2.5% of the sample. The germline V gene encodes CDR1 SGHDT and CDR2 YYEEEE. V sheds 7 bases and J sheds 3 bases, leaving 8 bases between their ends. Inclusive of the bounding cysteine and phenylalanine, the CDR3 is 11 residues long. Only the CDR3 part of the read is kept: 33 bases, read in frame from the first base. As to this clone: No cognate antigen has been identified for it. One base away there is no much larger clone; base qualities are not given.

The rearranged segments are TRBV5-6 and TRBJ2-7; the D gene cannot be resolved reliably. The sequencing input was blood. The receptor was derived from a man in his fifties or sixties in good health. The nucleotide sequence is given as TGTGCCAGCTGGAGTGGCTACGAGCAGTACTTC. This sequence encodes CASWSGYEQYF.